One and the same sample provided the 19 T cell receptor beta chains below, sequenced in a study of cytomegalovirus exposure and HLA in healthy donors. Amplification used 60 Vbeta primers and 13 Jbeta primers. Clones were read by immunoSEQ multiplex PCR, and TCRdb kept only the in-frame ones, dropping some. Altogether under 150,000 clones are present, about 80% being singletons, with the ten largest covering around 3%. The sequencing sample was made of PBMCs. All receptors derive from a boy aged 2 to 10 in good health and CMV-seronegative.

The CDR3 sequence: CASSPGDRVFYGYTF. As DNA, the CDR3 is TGTGCCAGCAGCCCCGGGGACAGGGTCTTCTATGGCTACACCTTC. The V gene is TRBV7-2, the J gene TRBJ1-2; 9 bases fit TRBD1. Germline CDR1 reads SGHTA; CDR2 reads FQGNSA. Trimming removed 5 bases from V and 4 bases from J; junction bases left unmatched: 8. The CDR3 runs to 15 residues.

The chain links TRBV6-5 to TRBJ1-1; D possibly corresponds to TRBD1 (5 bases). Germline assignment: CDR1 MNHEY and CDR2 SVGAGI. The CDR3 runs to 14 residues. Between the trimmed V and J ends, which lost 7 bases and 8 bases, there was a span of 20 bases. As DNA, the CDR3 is TGTGCCAGCAATCATGGCCAGGGAACGTACGAAGCTTTCTTT. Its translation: CASNHGQGTYEAFF.

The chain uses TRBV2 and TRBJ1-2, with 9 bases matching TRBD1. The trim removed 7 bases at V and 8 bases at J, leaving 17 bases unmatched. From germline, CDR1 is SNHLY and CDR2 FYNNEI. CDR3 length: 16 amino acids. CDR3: CASTYNRGRATIGYTF. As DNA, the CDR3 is TGTGCCAGCACCTACAACAGGGGGCGGGCAACTATCGGCTACACCTTC. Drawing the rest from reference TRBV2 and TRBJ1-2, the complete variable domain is EPEVTQTPSHQVTQMGQEVILRCVPISNHLYFYWYRQILGQKVEFLVSFYNNEISEKSEIFDDQFSVERPDGSNFTLKIRSTKLEDSAMYFCASTYNRGRATIGYTFGSGTRLTVV.

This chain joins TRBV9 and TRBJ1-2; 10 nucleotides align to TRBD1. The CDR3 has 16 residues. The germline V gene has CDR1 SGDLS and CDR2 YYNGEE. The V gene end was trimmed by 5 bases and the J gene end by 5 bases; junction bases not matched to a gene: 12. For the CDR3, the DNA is TGTGCCAGCAGTAACTCCGGGACAGGGGATTATTATGGCTACACCTTC. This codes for CASSNSGTGDYYGYTF.

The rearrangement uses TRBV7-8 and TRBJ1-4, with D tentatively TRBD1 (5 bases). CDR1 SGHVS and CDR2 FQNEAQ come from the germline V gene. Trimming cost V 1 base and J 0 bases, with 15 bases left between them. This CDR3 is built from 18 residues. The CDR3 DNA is TGTGCCAGCAGCTTAGGGAGGGGCCTTGTTGCAACTAATGAAAAACTGTTTTTT. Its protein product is CASSLGRGLVATNEKLFF. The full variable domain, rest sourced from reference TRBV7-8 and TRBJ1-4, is GAGVSQSPRYKVAKRGQDVALRCDPISGHVSLFWYQQALGQGPEFLTYFQNEAQLDKSGLPSDRFFAERPEGSVSTLKIQRTQQEDSAVYLCASSLGRGLVATNEKLFFGSGTQLSVL.

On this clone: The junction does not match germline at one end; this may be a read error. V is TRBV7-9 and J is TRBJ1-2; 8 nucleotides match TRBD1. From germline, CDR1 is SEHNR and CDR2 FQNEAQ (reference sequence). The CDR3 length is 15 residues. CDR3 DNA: TGTTCCAGCAGCTTAGGACCGGACAGGGTCGGGAGCTACACCTTC. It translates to CSSSLGPDRVGSYTF.

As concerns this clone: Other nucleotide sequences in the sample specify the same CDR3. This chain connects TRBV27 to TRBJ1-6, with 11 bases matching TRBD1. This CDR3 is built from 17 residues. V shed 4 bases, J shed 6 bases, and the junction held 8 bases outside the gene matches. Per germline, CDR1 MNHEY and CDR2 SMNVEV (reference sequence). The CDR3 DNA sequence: TGTGCCAGCAGTTCCACCGGGACAGGGGGGAGTAATTCACCCCTCCACTTT. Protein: CASSSTGTGGSNSPLHF.

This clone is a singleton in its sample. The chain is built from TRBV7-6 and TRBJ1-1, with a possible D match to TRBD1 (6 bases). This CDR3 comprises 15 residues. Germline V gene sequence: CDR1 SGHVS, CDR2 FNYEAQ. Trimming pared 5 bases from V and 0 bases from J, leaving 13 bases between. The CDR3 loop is CASSPRTAMNTEAFF. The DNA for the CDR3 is TGTGCCAGCAGCCCTAGGACAGCTATGAACACTGAAGCTTTCTTT.

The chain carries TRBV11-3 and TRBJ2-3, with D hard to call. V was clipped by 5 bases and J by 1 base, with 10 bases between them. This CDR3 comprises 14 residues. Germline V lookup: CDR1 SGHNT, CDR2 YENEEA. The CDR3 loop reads CASSRRSGTDTQYF. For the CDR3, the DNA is TGTGCCAGCAGCCGGCGGTCGGGCACAGATACGCAGTATTTT.

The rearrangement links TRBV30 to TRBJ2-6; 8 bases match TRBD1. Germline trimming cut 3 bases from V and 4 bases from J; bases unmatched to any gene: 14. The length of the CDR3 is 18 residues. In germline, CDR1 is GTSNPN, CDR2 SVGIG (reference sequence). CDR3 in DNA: TGTGCCTGGAGCCCATTGGGGCAGGGGGCAAAAGGGGCCAACGTCCTGACTTTC. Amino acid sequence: CAWSPLGQGAKGANVLTF. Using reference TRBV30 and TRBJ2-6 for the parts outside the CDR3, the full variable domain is SQTIHQWPATLVQPVGSPLSLECTVEGTSNPNLYWYRQAAGRGLQLLFYSVGIGQISSEVPQNLSASRPQDRQFILSSKKLLLSDSGFYLCAWSPLGQGAKGANVLTFGAGSRLTVL.

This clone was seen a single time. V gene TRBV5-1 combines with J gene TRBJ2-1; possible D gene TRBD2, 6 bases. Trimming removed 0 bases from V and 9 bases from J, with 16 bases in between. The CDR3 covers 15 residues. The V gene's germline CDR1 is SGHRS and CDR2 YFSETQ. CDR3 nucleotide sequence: TGCGCCAGCAGCTTGGTACCCAAGGAGGGGATTGAGCAGTTCTTC. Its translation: CASSLVPKEGIEQFF.

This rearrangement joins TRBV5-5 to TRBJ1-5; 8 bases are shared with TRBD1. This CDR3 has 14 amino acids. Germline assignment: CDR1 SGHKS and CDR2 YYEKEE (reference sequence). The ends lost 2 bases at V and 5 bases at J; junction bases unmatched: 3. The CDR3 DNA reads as TGTGCCAGCAGCTTCAGGGGGCCCGATCAGCCCCAGCATTTT. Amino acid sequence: CASSFRGPDQPQHF.

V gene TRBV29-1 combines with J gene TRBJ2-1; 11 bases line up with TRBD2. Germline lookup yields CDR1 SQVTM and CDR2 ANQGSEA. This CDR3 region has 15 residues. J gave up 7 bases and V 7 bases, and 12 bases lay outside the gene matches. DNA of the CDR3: TGCAGCGGATCCCTGCCTAGCGGGGGGCGGAATGAGCAGTTCTTC. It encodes CSGSLPSGGRNEQFF.

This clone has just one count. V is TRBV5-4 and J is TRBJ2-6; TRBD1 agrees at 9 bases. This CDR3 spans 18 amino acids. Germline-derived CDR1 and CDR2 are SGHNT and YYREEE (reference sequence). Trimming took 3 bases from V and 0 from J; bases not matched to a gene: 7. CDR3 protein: CASSSRDRAVSGANVLTF. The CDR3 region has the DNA TGTGCCAGCAGCTCCCGGGACAGGGCGGTCTCTGGGGCCAACGTCCTGACTTTC.

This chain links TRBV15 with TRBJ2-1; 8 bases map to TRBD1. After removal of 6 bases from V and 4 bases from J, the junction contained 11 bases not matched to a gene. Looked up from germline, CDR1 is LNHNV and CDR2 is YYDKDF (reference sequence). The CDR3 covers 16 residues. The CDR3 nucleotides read TGTGCCACCAGTCCGACTCGACAGGGGAGTTACAATGAGCAGTTCTTC. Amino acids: CATSPTRQGSYNEQFF.

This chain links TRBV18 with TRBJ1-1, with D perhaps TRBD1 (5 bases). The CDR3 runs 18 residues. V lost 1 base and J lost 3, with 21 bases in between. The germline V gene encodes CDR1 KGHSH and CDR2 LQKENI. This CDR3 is CASSPRGGSGKRDTEAFF. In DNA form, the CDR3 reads TGTGCCAGCTCACCACGGGGGGGATCGGGTAAAAGGGACACTGAAGCTTTCTTT.

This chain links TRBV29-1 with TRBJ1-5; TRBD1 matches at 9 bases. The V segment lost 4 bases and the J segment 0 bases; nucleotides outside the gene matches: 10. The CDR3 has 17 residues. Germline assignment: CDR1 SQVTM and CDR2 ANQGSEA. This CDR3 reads CSVVEGTGFYSNQPQHF. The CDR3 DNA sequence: TGCAGCGTTGTGGAGGGGACAGGGTTCTATAGCAATCAGCCCCAGCATTTT.

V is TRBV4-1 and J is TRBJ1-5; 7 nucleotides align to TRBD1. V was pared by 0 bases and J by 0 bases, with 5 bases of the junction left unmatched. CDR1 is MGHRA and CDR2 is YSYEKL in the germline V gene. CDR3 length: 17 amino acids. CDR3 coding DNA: TGCGCCAGCAGCCAAGAAGGGACAGACTATAGCAATCAGCCCCAGCATTTT. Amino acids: CASSQEGTDYSNQPQHF.

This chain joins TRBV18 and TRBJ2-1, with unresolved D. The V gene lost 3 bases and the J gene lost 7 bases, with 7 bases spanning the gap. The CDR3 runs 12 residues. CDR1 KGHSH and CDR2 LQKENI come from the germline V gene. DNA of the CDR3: TGTGCCAGCTCACCTCTAGGAAATGAGCAGTTCTTC. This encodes CASSPLGNEQFF.